A selection of T cell receptor beta chains follows, all from one sample in a study of beta chain features in type 1 diabetes. The protocol was immunoSEQ multiplex PCR, while the TCRdb copy is restricted to in-frame clones and leaves out a portion. The sample carries fewer than 350,000 clones, around 19% recorded once. Specimen: naive CD4+ T cells from blood. These receptor sequences come from a woman aged 18-29 years in good health. The CDR3 runs from the conserved cysteine through the conserved F or W. A D gene is named only where the DNA matches it firmly. Clone size is shown for a subset of rows, as once, few, many or a class of expanded clone.

cdr3_aa: CASSPDRQETQYF
cdr3_nt: TGTGCCAGCAGTCCAGACAGACAAGAGACCCAGTACTTC
d_call: -
v_call: TRBV2
j_call: TRBJ2-5
clone_size: few

cdr3_aa: CASSGTDNQPQHF
cdr3_nt: TGTGCCAGCAGTGGGACAGATAATCAGCCCCAGCATTTT
d_call: -
v_call: TRBV6-1
j_call: TRBJ1-5
clone_size: -

cdr3_aa: CASSRQYYQETQYF
cdr3_nt: TGTGCCAGCAGTCGACAGTATTACCAAGAGACCCAGTACTTC
d_call: -
v_call: TRBV27
j_call: TRBJ2-5
clone_size: few

cdr3_aa: CASSRTDTGELFF
cdr3_nt: TGTGCCAGCAGCCGTACAGACACCGGGGAGCTGTTTTTT
d_call: -
v_call: TRBV28
j_call: TRBJ2-2
clone_size: few

cdr3_aa: CASGLTGSHEQYF
cdr3_nt: TGTGCTAGTGGCCTAACAGGGTCCCACGAGCAGTACTTC
d_call: -
v_call: TRBV12-5
j_call: TRBJ2-7
clone_size: -

cdr3_aa: CASSERDGLAGAYEQYF
cdr3_nt: TGTGCCAGCAGCGAGCGGGACGGACTAGCGGGGGCCTACGAGCAGTACTTC
d_call: TRBD2
v_call: TRBV9
j_call: TRBJ2-7
clone_size: -

cdr3_aa: CASSSTGLGDTQYF
cdr3_nt: TGTGCCAGCAGCTCTACAGGGTTGGGAGATACGCAGTATTTT
d_call: -
v_call: TRBV7-6
j_call: TRBJ2-3
clone_size: few

cdr3_aa: CASSLVASEQFF
cdr3_nt: TGTGCCAGCAGCTTGGTTGCGAGCGAGCAGTTCTTC
d_call: -
v_call: TRBV5-6
j_call: TRBJ2-1
clone_size: -

cdr3_aa: CSVSEAGSYNEQFF
cdr3_nt: TGCAGCGTTAGTGAGGCTGGCTCCTACAATGAGCAGTTCTTC
d_call: -
v_call: TRBV29-1
j_call: TRBJ2-1
clone_size: -

cdr3_aa: CASSLEPTDTQYF
cdr3_nt: TGTGCCAGCAGCTTGGAGCCCACAGATACGCAGTATTTT
d_call: -
v_call: TRBV5-4
j_call: TRBJ2-3
clone_size: -

cdr3_aa: CASSLVSRGYKNIQYF
cdr3_nt: TGTGCCAGCAGCTTGGTTAGCCGGGGGTATAAAAACATTCAGTACTTC
d_call: -
v_call: TRBV5-4
j_call: TRBJ2-4
clone_size: few

cdr3_aa: CASSLDTGGTQYF
cdr3_nt: TGTGCTAGCAGCTTAGACACGGGAGGTACGCAGTATTTT
d_call: TRBD2
v_call: TRBV7-7
j_call: TRBJ2-3
clone_size: -

cdr3_aa: CASSLASGRTYEQFF
cdr3_nt: TGTGCCAGCAGCTTGGCCAGCGGGAGGACCTATGAGCAGTTCTTC
d_call: TRBD2
v_call: TRBV5-6
j_call: TRBJ2-1
clone_size: -

cdr3_aa: CASSLQSSGLYNEQFF
cdr3_nt: TGTGCCAGCAGCTTACAGTCCAGCGGATTGTACAATGAGCAGTTCTTC
d_call: -
v_call: TRBV7-2
j_call: TRBJ2-1
clone_size: -

cdr3_aa: CASSEKAYGYTF
cdr3_nt: TGTGCCAGCAGTGAAAAAGCCTATGGCTACACCTTC
d_call: -
v_call: TRBV2
j_call: TRBJ1-2
clone_size: -

cdr3_aa: CASSVEGTGRRSPLHF
cdr3_nt: TGTGCCAGCAGCGTAGAAGGGACAGGGCGGAGGTCACCCCTCCACTTT
d_call: TRBD1
v_call: TRBV9
j_call: TRBJ1-6
clone_size: -

cdr3_aa: CASSTPRQGARETQYF
cdr3_nt: TGTGCCAGCAGCACACCAAGACAGGGGGCACGGGAGACCCAGTACTTC
d_call: TRBD1
v_call: TRBV7-6
j_call: TRBJ2-5
clone_size: few

cdr3_aa: CAWSGGGLNIQYF
cdr3_nt: TGTGCCTGGAGTGGAGGAGGGCTAAACATTCAGTACTTC
d_call: -
v_call: TRBV30
j_call: TRBJ2-4
clone_size: few

cdr3_aa: CSVVWDRGYEQYF
cdr3_nt: TGCAGCGTTGTATGGGACAGGGGCTACGAGCAGTACTTC
d_call: TRBD1
v_call: TRBV29-1
j_call: TRBJ2-7
clone_size: few

cdr3_aa: CSAKGDTEAFF
cdr3_nt: TGCAGTGCTAAAGGGGACACTGAAGCTTTCTTT
d_call: -
v_call: TRBV20-1
j_call: TRBJ1-1
clone_size: few

cdr3_aa: CASRADRAIYNEQFF
cdr3_nt: TGTGCCAGCAGGGCTGACAGGGCAATCTACAATGAGCAGTTCTTC
d_call: TRBD1
v_call: TRBV5-4
j_call: TRBJ2-1
clone_size: few

cdr3_aa: CASRPGTSRTYEQYF
cdr3_nt: TGTGCCAGCAGGCCCGGGACTAGCCGAACCTACGAGCAGTACTTC
d_call: TRBD2
v_call: TRBV6-1
j_call: TRBJ2-7
clone_size: -

cdr3_aa: CASTGSGANVLTF
cdr3_nt: TGTGCCAGCACAGGGTCTGGGGCCAACGTCCTGACTTTC
d_call: -
v_call: TRBV25-1
j_call: TRBJ2-6
clone_size: -

cdr3_aa: CASSEAATSDTQYF
cdr3_nt: TGTGCCAGCAGTGAAGCGGCCACCTCAGATACGCAGTATTTT
d_call: -
v_call: TRBV2
j_call: TRBJ2-3
clone_size: few

cdr3_aa: CASSPTTDRAKEKLFF
cdr3_nt: TGTGCCAGCAGCCCTACGACCGACAGGGCCAAGGAAAAACTGTTTTTT
d_call: TRBD1
v_call: TRBV4-2
j_call: TRBJ1-4
clone_size: once

cdr3_aa: CATNGVTSPLHF
cdr3_nt: TGTGCCACCAACGGGGTAACTTCACCCCTCCACTTT
d_call: -
v_call: TRBV6-6
j_call: TRBJ1-6
clone_size: -

cdr3_aa: CSVGEGYGYTF
cdr3_nt: TGCAGCGTTGGCGAGGGCTATGGCTACACCTTC
d_call: -
v_call: TRBV29-1
j_call: TRBJ1-2
clone_size: -

cdr3_aa: CAWKGGGYTF
cdr3_nt: TGTGCCTGGAAAGGAGGTGGCTACACCTTC
d_call: -
v_call: TRBV30
j_call: TRBJ1-2
clone_size: -

cdr3_aa: CASSQESGIREQFF
cdr3_nt: TGCGCCAGCAGCCAAGAATCGGGGATCAGGGAGCAGTTCTTC
d_call: -
v_call: TRBV4-1
j_call: TRBJ2-1
clone_size: -

cdr3_aa: CSVRLARDTQYF
cdr3_nt: TGCAGCGTCCGACTAGCGAGAGATACGCAGTATTTT
d_call: TRBD2
v_call: TRBV29-1
j_call: TRBJ2-3
clone_size: few

cdr3_aa: CATSVGGNNQPQHF
cdr3_nt: TGTGCCACCTCGGTGGGGGGAAACAATCAGCCCCAGCATTTT
d_call: -
v_call: TRBV2
j_call: TRBJ1-5
clone_size: few

cdr3_aa: CASSLDPGVETQYF
cdr3_nt: TGCGCCAGCAGCTTGGATCCGGGGGTGGAGACCCAGTACTTC
d_call: -
v_call: TRBV5-1
j_call: TRBJ2-5
clone_size: -

cdr3_aa: CASSRDRGDEKLFF
cdr3_nt: TGTGCCAGCAGCCGAGACAGGGGAGATGAAAAACTGTTTTTT
d_call: TRBD1
v_call: TRBV2
j_call: TRBJ1-4
clone_size: -

cdr3_aa: CSERSLADSTDTQYF
cdr3_nt: TGCAGCGAGAGATCACTAGCGGATAGCACAGATACGCAGTATTTT
d_call: TRBD2
v_call: TRBV29-1
j_call: TRBJ2-3
clone_size: -

cdr3_aa: CSVRPGTSGGETQYF
cdr3_nt: TGCAGCGTCCGACCCGGGACTAGCGGTGGGGAGACCCAGTACTTC
d_call: TRBD2
v_call: TRBV29-1
j_call: TRBJ2-5
clone_size: -

cdr3_aa: CASGLRREEYF
cdr3_nt: TGTGCTAGTGGTTTGAGGAGGGAGGAGTACTTC
d_call: -
v_call: TRBV12-5
j_call: TRBJ2-7
clone_size: few

cdr3_aa: CASSRGQNTEAFF
cdr3_nt: TGTGCCAGCTCACGAGGTCAGAACACTGAAGCTTTCTTT
d_call: -
v_call: TRBV18
j_call: TRBJ1-1
clone_size: -

cdr3_aa: CASSSQGSQYGYTF
cdr3_nt: TGCGCCAGCAGCTCACAGGGATCACAGTATGGCTACACCTTC
d_call: -
v_call: TRBV5-1
j_call: TRBJ1-2
clone_size: few

cdr3_aa: CASSARPGQGETQYF
cdr3_nt: TGTGCCAGCTCAGCGAGGCCGGGACAGGGAGAGACCCAGTACTTC
d_call: TRBD1
v_call: TRBV18
j_call: TRBJ2-5
clone_size: -

cdr3_aa: CSVKGGKEGEKLFF
cdr3_nt: TGCAGCGTTAAAGGCGGAAAAGAAGGTGAAAAACTGTTTTTT
d_call: -
v_call: TRBV29-1
j_call: TRBJ1-4
clone_size: few

cdr3_aa: CSATGDGVGYTQYF
cdr3_nt: TGCAGCGCAACAGGGGACGGAGTGGGGTATACGCAGTATTTT
d_call: TRBD1
v_call: TRBV29-1
j_call: TRBJ2-3
clone_size: few

cdr3_aa: CASSHWGTGRIQQFF
cdr3_nt: TGCGCCAGCAGCCACTGGGGGACAGGGCGAATTCAACAGTTTTTT
d_call: TRBD1
v_call: TRBV4-3
j_call: TRBJ1-4
clone_size: -

cdr3_aa: CASSLGDRSMNTEAFF
cdr3_nt: TGTGCCAGCAGCTTAGGGGACAGATCCATGAACACTGAAGCTTTCTTT
d_call: TRBD1
v_call: TRBV11-2
j_call: TRBJ1-1
clone_size: few

cdr3_aa: CASSLAGLVGETQYF
cdr3_nt: TGTGCCAGCAGCTTAGCGGGACTAGTAGGAGAGACCCAGTACTTC
d_call: TRBD2
v_call: TRBV7-2
j_call: TRBJ2-5
clone_size: few

cdr3_aa: CASSVLASEETQYF
cdr3_nt: TGTGCCAGCAGTGTACTAGCGTCCGAAGAGACCCAGTACTTC
d_call: TRBD2
v_call: TRBV25-1
j_call: TRBJ2-5
clone_size: -

cdr3_aa: CASSQDPSDRLDEQFF
cdr3_nt: TGCGCCAGCAGCCAAGACCCCTCGGACAGGTTGGATGAGCAGTTCTTC
d_call: TRBD1
v_call: TRBV4-1
j_call: TRBJ2-1
clone_size: -